This passage covers 23 T cell receptor beta chains from one sample sequenced in a study of blood T cells in healthy people across ages. A J-beta primer mix and a sample-barcoded 5' primer were used in a second PCR of roughly 7 to 12 cycles. One entry per CDR3 protein, called by TCRdb with MiXCR from the 5' RACE reads. The sample has 900,000 to 950,000 distinct CDR3 sequences; 25% to 35% are singletons. The same sample was also used in a study of T cells of mothers and their children.

The sample was blood. The receptors come from a woman between 40 and 50 years old in good health.

This clonotype has a handful of counts. The chain is built from TRBV27 and TRBJ2-2; D not resolved. The CDR3 is 14 residues long. CDR1 and CDR2 (germline): MNHEY, SMNVEV (reference sequence). V lost 4 bases and J 2 bases, leaving 8 bases between the germline ends. The CDR3 region is CASSSATNTGELFF. CDR3 bases: TGTGCCAGCAGTTCAGCCACCAACACCGGGGAGCTGTTTTTT.

The chain joins TRBV7-3 to TRBJ2-5; TRBD2 might be the D (6 bases). Germline values: CDR1 SGHTA, CDR2 FQGTGA. V lost 2 bases to trimming and J lost 3 bases, with 16 bases between them. The CDR3 spans 16 residues. CDR3 nucleotide sequence: TGTGCCAGCAGCTTAGGTTACGTCACGGGGGAAGAGACCCAGTACTTC. It is translated as CASSLGYVTGEETQYF.

The chain employs TRBV6-2 or TRBV6-3 and TRBJ1-5; TRBD1 matches at 8 bases. Germline CDR1 reads MNHEY; CDR2 reads SVGEGT. This CDR3 spans 18 amino acids. The J segment lost 1 base and the V segment lost 4 bases, leaving 12 bases of the junction unmatched. The CDR3 loop is CASSWVDRAGWSNQPQHF. For the CDR3, the DNA is TGTGCCAGCAGTTGGGTGGACAGGGCGGGCTGGAGCAATCAGCCCCAGCATTTT.

This clonotype has at least ten counts. The chain employs TRBV20-1 and TRBJ2-5, with TRBD2 identical over 12 bases. The germline V gene encodes CDR1 DFQATT and CDR2 SNEGSKA (reference sequence). The CDR3 is 17 residues long. V was pared by 0 bases and J by 3 bases, with 8 bases of the junction left unmatched. CDR3 nucleotides: TGCAGTGCTAGAGATGTTTGGGGACTAGCGGGCGAAGAGACCCAGTACTTC. Encoded protein: CSARDVWGLAGEETQYF.

With respect to this clonotype: This may be a read error, as it is one base from a much larger clone. The CDR3 spells CASSPGQGHNNEQFF. Written as DNA, the CDR3 is TGCGCCAGCAGCCCGGGACAGGGTCATAACAATGAGCAGTTCTTC. The rearrangement uses TRBV5-1 and TRBJ2-1; 9 positions match TRBD1. The CDR3 totals 15 residues. Germline CDR1 is SGHRS and CDR2 is YFSETQ. J lost 5 bases, V lost 4 bases, and 7 bases had no gene match.

This clonotype was detected ten times or more. The rearrangement joins TRBV14 to TRBJ2-7; D is possibly TRBD1 or TRBD2 (5 bases each). Germline lookup yields CDR1 SGHDN and CDR2 FVKESK. Trimming removed 5 bases from V and 9 bases from J, with 20 bases in between. CDR3 size: 14 residues. The CDR3 protein is CASSKRDAVLGQYF. As DNA, the CDR3 is TGTGCCAGCAGCAAACGGGACGCCGTGCTGGGGCAGTACTTC.

Comments on this clonotype: One end of the junction varies from germline; a read error may be responsible. The CDR3 is CASSLGDRPQGCTF. The CDR3 DNA follows: TGTGCCAGCAGCTTAGGGGACAGGCCTCAGGGCTGCACCTTC. V is TRBV7-2 and J is TRBJ1-2, with 8 nucleotides matching TRBD1. Germline values: CDR1 SGHTA, CDR2 FQGNSA. This CDR3 is built from 14 residues.

This clonotype showed up just a few times. The chain carries TRBV5-1 and TRBJ2-6, with 10 bases aligning to TRBD2. Germline CDR1 SGHRS, CDR2 YFSETQ. V dropped 0 bases and J dropped 0; count of bases not matched to a gene: 6. CDR3 length: 19 residues. For the CDR3, the DNA is TGCGCCAGCAGCTTGGTTCTAGCGGGGGCCCTCTCTGGGGCCAACGTCCTGACTTTC. Translation: CASSLVLAGALSGANVLTF.

This clonotype came up a few times. The chain joins TRBV7-2 to TRBJ1-1, with 10 bases identical to TRBD1. The CDR3 extends over 12 amino acids. Trimming took 2 bases from V and 11 from J; bases not matched to a gene: 2. Germline values: CDR1 SGHTA, CDR2 FQGNSA. Here the CDR3 reads CASSLRTGGAFF. CDR3 coding DNA: TGTGCCAGCAGCTTACGGACAGGGGGTGCTTTCTTT.

Remarks on this clonotype: This may stem from a read error, because a much larger clone lies one nucleotide away. The chain carries TRBV28 and TRBJ2-5; 8 positions match TRBD2. The J call may be wrong; the DNA end is better matched by TRBJ2-7. The CDR3 spans 14 residues. The germline CDR1 and CDR2 sequences are MDHEN and SYDVKM. The CDR3 coding sequence is TGTGCCACCATCGGGAGGGCGGGGGGTGACGAGCAGTACTTC. Translation gives CATIGRAGGDEQYF.

The V gene is TRBV20-1, the J gene TRBJ1-4; 7 nucleotides agree with TRBD1. Germline CDR1 DFQATT, CDR2 SNEGSKA (reference sequence). The V and J ends lost 0 bases and 3 bases, in that order; junction bases with no gene match: 1. There are 14 residues in the CDR3. CDR3 bases: TGCAGTGCTAGAGAAGGACAGGCTAATGAAAAACTGTTTTTT. It translates to CSAREGQANEKLFF.

Only one count was recorded for this clonotype. An end of the junction differs from the germline gene, which may be a read error. The genes are TRBV5-5 and TRBJ2-7; D may be TRBD1 (5 bases). The CDR3 has 12 amino acids. Germline V lookup: CDR1 SGHKS, CDR2 YYEKEE (reference sequence). CDR3 amino acids: CVSSRQSYEQYF. The CDR3 nucleotides read TGTGTCAGCAGTCGACAGTCCTACGAGCAGTACTTC.

The chain combines TRBV5-1 with TRBJ2-1; 15 bases map to TRBD2. The trim removed 5 bases at V and 7 bases at J, leaving 7 bases unmatched. This CDR3 is 16 amino acids long. Germline CDR1 reads SGHRS; CDR2 reads YFSETQ. The CDR3 loop reads CASSLRTSGGVNEQFF. The CDR3 nucleotides are TGCGCCAGCAGTCTCAGGACTAGCGGGGGGGTGAATGAGCAGTTCTTC.

This clonotype was seen at least ten times. The chain is built from TRBV9 and TRBJ2-1, with 7 bases lining up with TRBD1. In germline, CDR1 is SGDLS, CDR2 YYNGEE. Losses at the gene ends were 3 bases for V and 1 base for J; bases not matched to a gene: 7. The CDR3 consists of 16 residues. CDR3: CASSGGQQTSYNEQFF. The CDR3 nucleotides are TGTGCCAGCAGCGGGGGACAGCAAACTTCCTACAATGAGCAGTTCTTC.

The chain recombines TRBV24-1 with TRBJ2-1; 9 nucleotides line up with TRBD1. CDR3 length equals 15 residues. Trimming removed 4 bases from V and 5 bases from J; junction bases left unmatched: 5. In germline, CDR1 is KGHDR, CDR2 SFDVKD. The DNA for the CDR3 is TGTGCCACCAGTGACCCGGGACAGGGAAACAATGAGCAGTTCTTC. This codes for CATSDPGQGNNEQFF.

The chain is built from TRBV7-8 and TRBJ1-2; perhaps TRBD1 as D (5 bases). CDR3 length equals 15 residues. In germline, CDR1 is SGHVS, CDR2 FQNEAQ. V lost 1 base, J lost 8 bases, and 17 bases lay in between. The CDR3 is CASSLGTGAPRGYTF. In DNA form, the CDR3 reads TGTGCCAGCAGCTTAGGTACAGGAGCCCCCCGAGGCTACACCTTC.

This clonotype was counted between two and nine times. The chain has TRBV12-3 or TRBV12-4 and TRBJ1-1; D is perhaps TRBD1 (5 bases). V was clipped by 6 bases and J by 5 bases, with 13 bases between them. CDR3 size: 13 residues. The CDR3 bases are TGTGCCAGCAGCACTGACAGCCGAACTGAAGCTTTCTTT. It yields the protein CASSTDSRTEAFF.

The chain is built from TRBV11-2 and TRBJ2-1; TRBD1 might be the D (6 bases). The germline V and J ends were trimmed by 3 bases and 10 bases, with 19 bases remaining between them. Germline values: CDR1 SGHAT, CDR2 FQNNGV. The CDR3 loop spans 15 amino acids. The CDR3 loop is CASSFDWHRVHEQFF. The DNA of the CDR3 is TGTGCCAGCAGCTTTGACTGGCACAGGGTCCACGAGCAGTTCTTC.

There are a few counts of this clonotype. The rearrangement links TRBV3-1 to TRBJ2-3, with 8 bases matching TRBD2. The CDR3 spans 14 residues. The junction had 1 base not matched to a gene; V was cut back by 1 base and J by 4 bases. From germline, CDR1 is LGHDT and CDR2 YNNKEL (reference sequence). In DNA, the CDR3 is TGTGCCAGCAGCCAAGTCGGGGGGGCAGATACGCAGTATTTT. Encoded protein: CASSQVGGADTQYF.

This clonotype was picked up many times. CDR3 coding DNA: TGTGCCAGCAGCTGGGGACAGGGAAGCAATCAGCCCCAGCATTTT. Protein: CASSWGQGSNQPQHF. The chain is built from TRBV5-5 and TRBJ1-5; 9 nucleotides agree with TRBD1. The V and J ends lost 3 bases and 1 base, in that order; junction bases with no gene match: 2. This CDR3 has 15 amino acids. Germline loops: CDR1 SGHKS, CDR2 YYEKEE (reference sequence).

The rearrangement uses TRBV12-3 or TRBV12-4 and TRBJ2-7, with D maybe TRBD2 (6 bases). The CDR3 totals 14 residues. Trimming cost V 6 bases and J 7 bases, with 19 bases left between them. In nucleotides, the CDR3 is TGTGCCAGCAGCCCAGGCGGGGCCGTTAAGGAGCAGTACTTC. Its protein is CASSPGGAVKEQYF.

The chain joins TRBV28 to TRBJ2-3; perhaps TRBD2 as D (6 bases). This CDR3 has 17 amino acids. V was pared by 4 bases and J by 1 base, with 18 bases between. Germline loops: CDR1 MDHEN, CDR2 SYDVKM. As DNA, the CDR3 is TGTGCCAGCAGTTCTCTCCCCAGGGCTAGCGGCACAGATACGCAGTATTTT. Translating it yields CASSSLPRASGTDTQYF. Complete variable domain (other parts from reference TRBV28 and TRBJ2-3): DVKVTQSSRYLVKRTGEKVFLECVQDMDHENMFWYRQDPGLGLRLIYFSYDVKMKEKGDIPEGYSVSREKKERFSLILESASTNQTSMYLCASSSLPRASGTDTQYFGPGTRLTVL.

For the CDR3, the DNA is TGTGCCAGCAGTTTATTCGGGGAGCTGTTTTTT. Encoded protein: CASSLFGELFF. The chain joins TRBV27 to TRBJ2-2, with D unclear. The CDR3 length is 11 residues. CDR1 and CDR2 (germline): MNHEY, SMNVEV (reference sequence). V lost 1 base and J 7 bases, leaving 1 base between the germline ends.